The 3 T cell receptor beta chains given below trace back to one sample, sequenced in a study of blood T cell repertoires in COVID-19. Some clones are missing from TCRdb's copy, which holds only in-frame ones; the method was immunoSEQ multiplex PCR. The profile shows approximately 200,000 clones, approximately 85% of them singletons. Sequencing input: peripheral blood. Receptors were obtained from a man aged 40-55 years with acute or convalescent COVID-19.

The chain has TRBV2 and TRBJ1-5; D possibly corresponds to TRBD1 (6 bases). Trimming shortened V by 9 bases and J by 3 bases, and 12 bases separated the two germline ends. Germline lookup yields CDR1 SNHLY and CDR2 FYNNEI. This CDR3 contains 13 residues. For the CDR3, the DNA is TGTGCCAGTACAGGGTCCCCCAATCAGCCCCAGCATTTT. It encodes CASTGSPNQPQHF.

This chain connects TRBV5-1 to TRBJ2-2; TRBD1 matches 9 bases. CDR1 SGHRS and CDR2 YFSETQ come from the germline V gene. The CDR3 is 14 residues long. V lost 4 bases and J lost 6; bases outside the gene matches: 4. CDR3 DNA sequence: TGCGCCAGCAGCCAAAGACAGGGGGCCGGGGAGCTGTTTTTT. Amino acids: CASSQRQGAGELFF.

This CDR3 is CASSIRPGPHGYTF. DNA for the CDR3: TGTGCCAGCAGCATTAGGCCTGGGCCGCATGGCTACACCTTC. The rearrangement links TRBV11-2 to TRBJ1-2; D not resolved. Trimming shortened V by 5 bases and J by 6 bases, and 16 bases separated the two germline ends. The CDR3 extends over 14 amino acids. The germline V gene has CDR1 SGHAT and CDR2 FQNNGV.